The 25 T cell receptor beta chains reported below all come from one sample, sequenced in a study of blood T cell repertoires in COVID-19. The method was immunoSEQ multiplex PCR; TCRdb's version includes in-frame clones alone and lacks a portion of them. Among 100,000 to 120,000 clones listed, around 83% were seen once. Sequencing input: peripheral blood. These receptors originate from a woman in her seventies with acute or convalescent COVID-19.

The V and J genes are TRBV9 and TRBJ2-3; 11 positions agree with TRBD2. The germline V gene encodes CDR1 SGDLS and CDR2 YYNGEE. V was pared by 3 bases and J by 2 bases, with 2 bases of the junction left unmatched. The CDR3 totals 15 residues. The CDR3 loop reads CASSDSGGVTDTQYF. In DNA form, the CDR3 reads TGTGCCAGCAGCGATAGCGGGGGGGTCACAGATACGCAGTATTTT.

The rearrangement links TRBV24-1 to TRBJ2-1; D possibly corresponds to TRBD2 (5 bases). V shed 5 bases and J shed 3 bases, with 19 bases lying between them. From germline, CDR1 is KGHDR and CDR2 SFDVKD. The CDR3 has 17 amino acids. The CDR3 coding sequence is TGTGCCACCAGTGGGGGTTCGAGGAGGAGTCTCTACAATGAGCAGTTCTTC. It encodes CATSGGSRRSLYNEQFF.

This sequence joins TRBV7-9 and TRBJ2-3; D gene unclear. Per germline, CDR1 SEHNR and CDR2 FQNEAQ (reference sequence). The V end lost 7 bases, the J end lost 3 bases, and 5 bases lay between the germline ends. The CDR3 covers 11 residues. CDR3 sequence reads: CASTETDTQYF. CDR3 DNA sequence: TGTGCCAGCACGGAGACAGATACGCAGTATTTT.

The V gene is TRBV7-2, the J gene TRBJ2-1, with TRBD2 identical over 12 bases. The CDR3 runs to 15 residues. In germline, CDR1 is SGHTA, CDR2 FQGNSA. The V segment lost 4 bases and the J segment 8 bases; nucleotides outside the gene matches: 6. The CDR3 spells CASSSPSGGAYEQFF. The DNA for the CDR3 is TGTGCCAGCAGCTCACCTAGCGGGGGGGCCTATGAGCAGTTCTTC.

The rearrangement uses TRBV7-9 and TRBJ2-3; D possibly corresponds to TRBD2 (5 bases). Per the germline V gene, CDR1 is SEHNR and CDR2 is FQNEAQ (reference sequence). The CDR3 consists of 14 residues. Trimming shortened V by 3 bases and J by 6 bases, and 13 bases separated the two germline ends. In DNA form, the CDR3 reads TGTGCCAGCAGCTTGGGTGAGGGTATGGATACGCAGTATTTT. Translating it yields CASSLGEGMDTQYF.

The V call is TRBV28, the J call TRBJ2-7; TRBD1 agrees at 10 bases. Germline CDR1 and CDR2: MDHEN and SYDVKM. Trimming cost V 2 bases and J 3 bases; bases outside gene matches: 7. This CDR3 contains 16 residues. CDR3 in amino acids: CASSLDRQGASYEQYV. CDR3 DNA sequence: TGTGCCAGCAGTTTAGATAGACAGGGGGCAAGCTACGAGCAGTACGTC.

The V call is TRBV24-1, the J call TRBJ1-1; D unclear. This CDR3 region has 13 residues. The germline gives CDR1 KGHDR, CDR2 SFDVKD. Trimming removed 8 bases from V and 8 bases from J, with 17 bases in between. As DNA, the CDR3 is TGTGCCACCACGCTCGGAGGGTCCGGGGAAGCTTTCTTT. Its protein product is CATTLGGSGEAFF.

CDR3 in DNA: TGTGCCAGCAGTTACACGCCGGGACTAGCGGGCGTAAGCTCCTACGAGCAGTACGTC. Protein product: CASSYTPGLAGVSSYEQYV. The chain carries TRBV6-2 or TRBV6-3 and TRBJ2-7; 12 nucleotides agree with TRBD2. Germline loops: CDR1 MNHEY, CDR2 SVGEGT. After removal of 2 bases from V and 0 bases from J, the junction contained 11 bases not matched to a gene. This CDR3 is 19 amino acids long.

The V and J genes are TRBV18 and TRBJ1-1; the D is unclear. This CDR3 is built from 15 residues. The germline V gene encodes CDR1 KGHSH and CDR2 LQKENI. The V gene lost 5 bases and the J gene lost 7 bases, with 20 bases spanning the gap. Written as DNA, the CDR3 is TGTGCCAGCTCAATCTCATCCATTCCCTCGGTTGAAGCTTTCTTT. This encodes CASSISSIPSVEAFF.

This sequence joins TRBV19 and TRBJ1-1; possible D gene TRBD1, 5 bases. Trimming removed 2 bases at V and 6 bases at J, with 22 bases between. Germline V gives CDR1 LNHDA, CDR2 SQIVND (reference sequence). CDR3 length equals 17 residues. In DNA, the CDR3 is TGTGCCAGTAGTATATTTGGAGAGGCAGGGAGGATTCCTGAAGCTTTCTTT. It is translated as CASSIFGEAGRIPEAFF.

The chain couples TRBV11-2 to TRBJ1-6; D may be TRBD1 (6 bases). Germline V lookup: CDR1 SGHAT, CDR2 FQNNGV. This CDR3 is built from 16 residues. Trimming left V 3 bases short and J 10 bases short, with 19 bases between. CDR3 sequence reads: CASSFTGKVVVSPLHF. CDR3 coding DNA: TGTGCCAGCAGCTTCACAGGGAAGGTTGTGGTCTCACCCCTCCACTTT. The full variable domain, completed using reference TRBV11-2 and TRBJ1-6, is EAGVAQSPRYKIIEKRQSVAFWCNPISGHATLYWYQQILGQGPKLLIQFQNNGVVDDSQLPKDRFSAERLKGVDSTLKIQPAKLEDSAVYLCASSFTGKVVVSPLHFGNGTRLTVT.

The chain uses TRBV6-6 and TRBJ2-3; 9 positions agree with TRBD2. The germline gives CDR1 MNHNY, CDR2 SVGAGI (reference sequence). The junction had 7 bases not matched to a gene; V was cut back by 10 bases and J by 5 bases. CDR3 size: 13 residues. CDR3 amino acids: CATQTSGLDTQYF. CDR3 nucleotide sequence: TGTGCCACGCAGACTAGCGGATTAGATACGCAGTATTTT.

The chain couples TRBV15 to TRBJ1-5, with unresolved D. Per the germline V gene, CDR1 is LNHNV and CDR2 is YYDKDF (reference sequence). Trimming took 6 bases from V and 0 from J, leaving 18 bases between them. The CDR3 is made up of 17 amino acids. DNA for the CDR3: TGTGCCACCAGTACTGAGGGCGGGCTTTATAGCAATCAGCCCCAGCATTTT. Amino acid sequence: CATSTEGGLYSNQPQHF.

The chain is built from TRBV7-2 and TRBJ1-1; D is unclear. The germline V gene has CDR1 SGHTA and CDR2 FQGNSA. The CDR3 is made up of 18 amino acids. V gave up 5 bases and J gave up 5 bases, with 27 bases separating them. DNA for the CDR3: TGTGCCAGCAGCAAACGGCGGGTTTTCTCAGTAAGCTGGACTGAAGCTTTCTTT. Its translation is CASSKRRVFSVSWTEAFF.

As regards this clone: The sample has other DNA sequences that encode this CDR3 too. This chain connects TRBV7-2 to TRBJ1-1; 8 bases line up with TRBD1. This CDR3 is built from 13 residues. Germline V gives CDR1 SGHTA, CDR2 FQGNSA. V lost 4 bases and J lost 7; bases outside the gene matches: 5. The CDR3 DNA follows: TGTGCCAGCAGCTCCGGACAGGGAGGTGAAGCTTTCTTT. It is translated as CASSSGQGGEAFF. The full variable domain, in which reference TRBV7-2 and TRBJ1-1 provide the parts outside the CDR3, is GAGVSQSPSNKVTEKGKDVELRCDPISGHTALYWYRQSLGQGLEFLIYFQGNSAPDKSGLPSDRFSAERTGGSVSTLTIQRTQQEDSAVYLCASSSGQGGEAFFGQGTRLTVV.

CDR3 region: CASSLDVRDSPLHF. CDR3 bases: TGTGCCAGCAGCTTGGACGTCAGGGATTCACCCCTCCACTTT. The chain couples TRBV5-4 to TRBJ1-6, with D possibly TRBD1 on 5 matching bases. CDR1 SGHNT and CDR2 YYREEE come from the germline V gene (reference sequence). V gave up 0 bases and J gave up 8 bases, with 9 bases separating them. The CDR3 consists of 14 residues.

Of note for this clone: Additional DNA sequences in this sample encode the identical CDR3. The chain employs TRBV6-2 or TRBV6-3 and TRBJ1-2, with 9 bases identical to TRBD1. CDR3 size: 13 residues. CDR1 and CDR2 from the germline V gene are MNHEY and SVGEGT. Trimming removed 6 bases from V and 5 bases from J; junction bases left unmatched: 4. CDR3 loop: CASSPDRGYGYTF. CDR3 sequence (DNA): TGTGCCAGCAGCCCGGACAGGGGATATGGCTACACCTTC.

The chain combines TRBV28 with TRBJ2-3; tentative D call: TRBD1 (5 bases). Per the germline V gene, CDR1 is MDHEN and CDR2 is SYDVKM. V lost 8 bases, J lost 0 bases, and 15 bases lay in between. CDR3 length: 15 residues. The CDR3 is CASHLGPSSTDTQYF. The CDR3 nucleotides read TGTGCCAGCCATTTGGGGCCCTCTAGCACAGATACGCAGTATTTT. Full variable domain (missing parts from reference TRBV28 and TRBJ2-3): DVKVTQSSRYLVKRTGEKVFLECVQDMDHENMFWYRQDPGLGLRLIYFSYDVKMKEKGDIPEGYSVSREKKERFSLILESASTNQTSMYLCASHLGPSSTDTQYFGPGTRLTVL.

The rearrangement links TRBV10-2 to TRBJ2-7, with a tentative D call TRBD2 (7 bases). The CDR3 is 13 residues long. V was shortened by 7 bases and J by 3 bases, with 13 bases between the two germline ends. The germline gives CDR1 WSHSY, CDR2 SAAADI. The CDR3 sequence is CASKGGVGYEQYV. The CDR3 coding sequence is TGCGCCAGCAAAGGGGGGGTCGGCTACGAGCAGTACGTC.

This chain links TRBV28 with TRBJ2-1, with D perhaps TRBD2 (6 bases). Trimming took 7 bases from V and 5 from J, leaving 24 bases between them. Germline V gives CDR1 MDHEN, CDR2 SYDVKM. CDR3 length: 17 amino acids. CDR3 amino acids: CASISWGVRDGNNEQFF. DNA of the CDR3: TGTGCCAGCATCAGTTGGGGGGTCCGGGACGGTAACAATGAGCAGTTCTTC.

V usage is TRBV24-1 and J usage is TRBJ2-1, with TRBD2 matching over 7 bases. V trimming: 6 bases; J trimming: 6 bases; junction bases outside the gene matches: 22. The CDR3 is made up of 19 amino acids. The V gene's germline CDR1 is KGHDR and CDR2 SFDVKD. The CDR3 reads CATSSRPQVASGLLNEQFF. The DNA for the CDR3 is TGTGCCACCAGTAGCAGACCCCAGGTAGCTAGCGGCCTCCTCAATGAGCAGTTCTTC.

This clone was picked up one time. V is TRBV7-3 and J is TRBJ2-5; D remains ambiguous. V lost 5 bases and J lost 1, with 8 bases in between. CDR3 size: 13 residues. CDR1 SGHTA and CDR2 FQGTGA come from the germline V gene. The CDR3 loop reads CASSVQPQETQYF. The CDR3 DNA follows: TGTGCCAGCAGCGTACAGCCCCAAGAGACCCAGTACTTC.

The J gene is TRBJ1-5, the V gene TRBV3-1 (or the pseudogene TRBV3-2); no clear D. Trimming cost V 0 bases and J 3 bases, with 6 bases left between them. This CDR3 has 14 residues. The germline CDR1 and CDR2 sequences are LGHDT and YNNKEL (reference sequence). CDR3 coding DNA: TGTGCCAGCAGCCAAGACAGTTACAATCAGCCCCAGCATTTT. Translating gives CASSQDSYNQPQHF.

V usage is TRBV27 and J usage is TRBJ2-3; 9 positions match TRBD2. Germline V lookup: CDR1 MNHEY, CDR2 SMNVEV (reference sequence). CDR3 size: 14 residues. Losses at the gene ends were 6 bases for V and 3 bases for J; bases not matched to a gene: 4. CDR3 in amino acids: CASRLRGGTDTQYF. CDR3 nucleotides: TGTGCCAGCAGGCTGCGGGGGGGGACAGATACGCAGTATTTT.

The chain has TRBV24-1 and TRBJ2-3; 8 bases fit TRBD2. The junction had 7 bases not matched to a gene; V was cut back by 3 bases and J by 3 bases. Germline V gene lookup returns CDR1 KGHDR and CDR2 SFDVKD. This CDR3 has 16 amino acids. The CDR3 reads CATSDRLAIGTDTQYF. In DNA form, the CDR3 reads TGTGCCACCAGTGATAGACTAGCGATTGGAACAGATACGCAGTATTTT.